One sample yielded the 31 T cell receptor delta chains listed below, sequenced in a study of γδ T cells in repeated Plasmodium falciparum infection. TCRdb fed the multiplex PCR reads into CATT to redo clone calling. The table records about 89,000 delta-chain clones, around 1.4% of them present only once. Gammadelta T cells were flow-sorted from PBMC into Vgamma9/Vdelta2+ and Vdelta2-negative populations for bulk analysis. Sequencing was carried out using gamma-delta T cells from blood. Receptors originate from a pool of human donors (malaria-infected and uninfected, not separated).

Only a few counts were recorded for this clone. TCRdb attributes to this sequence the protein of a much larger clone, which differs from the DNA translation at residue 10; a read error is likely, and the protein displayed is translated from the DNA. V and J are TRDV1 and TRDJ1; D is possibly TRDD3 (8 bases). TCRdb is silent on the J gene; assignment here came from matching the DNA to germline. This CDR3 region has 22 residues. The V gene lost 4 bases and the J gene lost 0 bases, with 33 bases spanning the gap. Per the germline V gene, CDR1 is TSWWSYY and CDR2 is QGS. This CDR3 reads CALGGTPLPASDWGVYTDKLIF. CDR3 DNA sequence: TGTGCTCTTGGGGGAACTCCCCTTCCTGCTTCAGACTGGGGGGTCTACACCGATAAACTCATCTTT.

This clone is judged medium-sized. The V gene is TRDV2, the J gene TRDJ3, with 7 bases aligning to TRDD3. The CDR3 totals 20 residues. CDR1 is GEAIGNYY, CDR2 EKD, per germline. The V segment lost 0 bases and the J segment 0 bases; nucleotides outside the gene matches: 10. The CDR3 coding sequence is TGTGCCTGTGACACCGGTACTGGGGACTTGAGCTCCTGGGACACCCGACAGATGTTTTTC. Translating it yields CACDTGTGDLSSWDTRQMFF.

A few counts support this clone. This sequence is one base from a far larger clone and is likely a read error. Other DNA variants within this sample encode the same CDR3. J is TRDJ3 and V is TRDV2; D possibly corresponds to TRDD3 (5 bases). Per germline, CDR1 GEAIGNYY and CDR2 EKD. CDR3 length: 18 residues. V shed 1 base and J shed 0 bases, with 12 bases lying between them. The CDR3 DNA is TGTGCCTGTGACACTGGGGACTCCAGCTCCTGGGACACCCGACAGATGTTTTTC. It is translated as CACDTGDSSSWDTRQMFF.

Concerning this clone: A single base is all that separates this from a far larger clone, so a read error is likely. This specimen includes other DNA sequences encoding the same CDR3. The chain has TRDV2 and TRDJ3, with 10 nucleotides matching TRDD3. The J gene is not listed in TCRdb, so it was assigned here from a DNA match to germline. Trimming removed 0 bases from V and 0 bases from J; junction bases left unmatched: 13. The CDR3 runs 22 residues. Germline V gene sequence: CDR1 GEAIGNYY, CDR2 EKD. The chain's CDR3 is CACDTVYWGIHPLSWDTRQMFF. The CDR3 DNA is TGTGCCTGTGACACCGTTTATTGGGGGATACACCCCCTCTCCTGGGACACCCGACAGATGTTTTTC.

There are a few counts of this clone. The amino acid sequence in TCRdb belongs to a much larger clone and departs from this DNA's translation at residue 11, likely a sequencing read error; the sequence shown is translated from the DNA. The CDR3 DNA is TGTGCTCTTGGGGAACTAATATCCCTACCTGATAACTGGGGGAAAAGGGGTGTTGATAAACTCATCTTT. Residues: CALGELISLPDNWGKRGVDKLIF. The chain joins TRDV1 to TRDJ1, with 9 bases matching TRDD3. Germline V gene data show CDR1 as TSWWSYY and CDR2 as QGS. V lost 0 bases and J lost 5; bases outside the gene matches: 28. The CDR3 contains 23 residues.

Of note for this clone: The protein recorded in TCRdb matches a much larger clone and deviates from this DNA's translation at residue 5, suggesting a read error; the protein here is obtained by translating the DNA. V is TRDV3 and J is TRDJ1; 12 positions match TRDD3. There are 23 residues in the CDR3. Germline CDR1 TVYSNPD, CDR2 GDNSRS (reference sequence). The junction had 30 bases not matched to a gene; V was cut back by 1 base and J by 3 bases. The DNA for the CDR3 is TGTGCCTTTATCTGCCCACGGCCAAAATTACTAACTGGGGGATACATCCCCTCCGATAAACTCATCTTT. Protein: CAFICPRPKLLTGGYIPSDKLIF.

This clone has more than one count but fewer than ten. Given a far larger clone just one base away, this is likely a sequencing read error. Other DNA sequences in this specimen translate into the identical CDR3. The genes are TRDV1 and TRDJ1, with unresolved D. Since TCRdb gives no J gene, matching the DNA to germline was used here to assign it. In germline, CDR1 is TSWWSYY, CDR2 QGS. This CDR3 region has 19 residues. CDR3 bases: TGTGCTCTTGGGGAAGGCAGTGCCGCCCGGCCTAGGGACACTGATAAACTCATCTTT. It is translated as CALGEGSAARPRDTDKLIF.

This clone was found a few times. This DNA's translation and the protein TCRdb lists, from a much larger clone, do not match at residue 12, likely due to a read error; the protein shown is translated from the DNA. V is TRDV1 and J is TRDJ1; TRDD3 is a possible D gene (5 bases). The CDR3 totals 21 residues. V was clipped by 4 bases and J by 0 bases, with 30 bases between them. Germline V CDR1 and CDR2: TSWWSYY, QGS. This CDR3 reads CALGGILRFRLDTGYTDKLIF. CDR3 in DNA: TGTGCTCTTGGGGGTATACTACGGTTCAGACTCGATACTGGCTACACCGATAAACTCATCTTT.

Only a few counts were recorded for this clone. The TCRdb protein comes from a much larger clone and disagrees with this DNA's translation at residue 17, likely due to a read error; the protein given here is derived from the DNA. V usage is TRDV1 and J usage is TRDJ2, with 13 positions matching TRDD3. Germline matching of the DNA provided the J gene here, since TCRdb leaves it blank. The CDR3 loop spans 24 amino acids. V lost 2 bases and J lost 6; bases outside the gene matches: 27. Germline CDR1 is TSWWSYY and CDR2 is QGS. The CDR3 DNA is TGTGCTCTTGGGGAATCGATAACCTTCCCACCTTTTACTGGGGGATACGTGGGAGCAGCACAACTCTTCTTT. Amino acid sequence: CALGESITFPPFTGGYVGAAQLFF.

Concerning this clone: A single base is all that separates this from a far larger clone, so a read error is likely. Other DNA sequences in this sample translate to the same CDR3. The chain combines TRDV1 with TRDJ1, with D unclear. V lost 5 bases and J 6 bases, leaving 16 bases between the germline ends. The CDR3 covers 14 residues. The germline V gene has CDR1 TSWWSYY and CDR2 QGS. CDR3 nucleotide sequence: TGTGCTCTTGGGTTTCTCCACGTTAGGTATAAACTCATCTTT. The encoded protein is CALGFLHVRYKLIF.

Notes on this clone: TCRdb pairs this DNA with a much larger clone's protein that differs at residue 17, likely a read error; the protein shown was translated from the DNA. The chain couples TRDV1 to TRDJ1; TRDD3 might be the D (8 bases). TCRdb gives no J gene; it was assigned here by matching the DNA to germline. V was trimmed by 0 bases and J by 1 base, leaving 33 bases between them. The CDR3 covers 23 residues. The germline V gene has CDR1 TSWWSYY and CDR2 QGS. CDR3 sequence (DNA): TGTGCTCTTGGGGAACTTCAGGATTTCCTACTAACGTACTGGGGGGTGTTCACCGATAAACTCATCTTT. It yields the protein CALGELQDFLLTYWGVFTDKLIF.

The table lists this clone with many counts. It may be a read error: a sequence one base away is much more abundant. The V gene is TRDV2, the J gene TRDJ1; D is uncertain. The V gene's germline CDR1 is GEAIGNYY and CDR2 EKD. The CDR3 runs 18 residues. V was trimmed by 1 base and J by 0 bases, leaving 20 bases between them. CDR3 region: CACDTKYYKPMYTDKLIF. In DNA form, the CDR3 reads TGTGCCTGTGACACGAAGTACTACAAGCCGATGTACACCGATAAACTCATCTTT.

A note on this clone: TCRdb's protein, taken from a much larger clone, differs from this DNA's translation at residue 3, likely owing to a read error; the protein displayed comes from the DNA. This chain links TRDV2 with TRDJ1, with D possibly TRDD3 on 6 matching bases. This CDR3 region has 17 residues. Germline-derived CDR1 and CDR2 are GEAIGNYY and EKD. CDR3 coding DNA: TGTGCCTATGACACCGTGGGGGTTACTCTGTACACCGATAAACTCATCTTT. This translates into CAYDTVGVTLYTDKLIF.

This rearrangement joins TRDV2 to TRDJ1, with 12 bases aligning to TRDD3. The J gene was missing in TCRdb and was found by matching the end of the DNA to germline. V was pared by 0 bases and J by 2 bases, with 15 bases of the junction left unmatched. This CDR3 has 20 residues. CDR1 and CDR2 (germline): GEAIGNYY, EKD. The CDR3 spells CACDTGVAGGYAGSTDKLIF. The CDR3 region has the DNA TGTGCCTGTGACACCGGGGTCGCTGGGGGATACGCGGGTAGTACCGATAAACTCATCTTT.

This clone was counted only a few times. TCRdb has a much larger clone's protein, which differs at residues 2 and 7 from the translation of this DNA, likely because of a read error; what is shown is the protein translated from the DNA. The CDR3 spells CSCDTVPGINTVTTDKLIF. CDR3 bases: TGTTCCTGTGACACCGTACCGGGGATAAACACGGTCACAACCGATAAACTCATCTTT. The chain recombines TRDV2 with TRDJ1; 7 bases fit TRDD3. This CDR3 region has 19 residues. The germline V gene encodes CDR1 GEAIGNYY and CDR2 EKD.

Comment on this clone: TCRdb attributes to this sequence the protein of a much larger clone, which differs from the DNA translation at residue 5; a read error is likely, and the protein displayed is translated from the DNA. The chain employs TRDV1 and TRDJ2; either TRDD1 or TRDD3 may fit D (5 bases each). This CDR3 is built from 21 residues. Germline assignment: CDR1 TSWWSYY and CDR2 QGS. Trimming pared 4 bases from V and 4 bases from J, leaving 31 bases between. The CDR3 loop reads CALGGESYHEMGKGETAQLFF. Written as DNA, the CDR3 is TGTGCTCTTGGGGGAGAGTCGTACCATGAAATGGGCAAAGGGGAGACAGCACAACTCTTCTTT.

In its sample, this clone was seen a few times. A read error likely explains this, since a far larger clone differs by one base. Distinct nucleotide sequences in the sample also encode this CDR3. The genes are TRDV1 and TRDJ1; 11 bases align to TRDD3. Since TCRdb gives no J gene, matching the DNA to germline was used here to assign it. V trimming: 1 base; J trimming: 3 bases; junction bases outside the gene matches: 16. This CDR3 comprises 20 residues. Germline V lookup: CDR1 TSWWSYY, CDR2 QGS. CDR3 coding DNA: TGTGCTCTTGGGGAACAGGCCCTTCCACGAAACTGGGGGATAGCCGATAAACTCATCTTT. This translates into CALGEQALPRNWGIADKLIF.

This clone was counted ten times or more. Within the sample, other DNA sequences also encode this same CDR3. The chain has TRDV1 and TRDJ1; D is unclear. This CDR3 contains 15 residues. From germline, CDR1 is TSWWSYY and CDR2 QGS. The V and J ends lost 1 base and 0 bases respectively, with 9 bases between them. CDR3 region: CALGEHGEYTDKLIF. DNA for the CDR3: TGTGCTCTTGGGGAACATGGAGAGTACACCGATAAACTCATCTTT.

This clone was picked up many times. The protein that TCRdb holds for this DNA derives from a much larger clone and differs from the translated DNA at residue 5, which likely indicates a read error; the protein shown here is translated from the DNA. The chain recombines TRDV1 with TRDJ1, with TRDD3 identical over 8 bases. Germline V gene sequence: CDR1 TSWWSYY, CDR2 QGS. The CDR3 extends over 22 amino acids. Trimming took 4 bases from V and 4 from J; bases not matched to a gene: 29. The CDR3: CALGGLFTYTTKDWGLGDKLIF. In nucleotides, the CDR3 is TGTGCTCTTGGGGGACTATTTACCTATACTACGAAAGACTGGGGGTTAGGCGATAAACTCATCTTT.

Concerning this clone itself: TCRdb's protein, taken from a much larger clone, differs from this DNA's translation at residue 4, likely owing to a read error; the protein displayed comes from the DNA. This rearrangement joins TRDV1 to TRDJ1, with D hard to call. This CDR3 is built from 17 residues. From germline, CDR1 is TSWWSYY and CDR2 QGS. The DNA of the CDR3 is TGTGCTCTTGAGGAAGGAACAAGGAGCCCGTCCTCCGATAAACTCATCTTT. Its protein product is CALEEGTRSPSSDKLIF.

In its sample, this clone was seen many times. This chain uses TRDV1 with TRDJ1; 7 bases map to TRDD3. Germline matching of the DNA provided the J gene here, since TCRdb leaves it blank. The ends lost 5 bases at V and 0 bases at J; junction bases unmatched: 18. Per germline, CDR1 TSWWSYY and CDR2 QGS. This CDR3 spans 19 amino acids. CDR3 sequence (DNA): TGTGCTCTTGGGCCACGGGTATACTGGGGACCTCAGTACACCGATAAACTCATCTTT. It yields the protein CALGPRVYWGPQYTDKLIF.

This clone was picked up a small number of times. This probably arose from a read error, given a far larger clone one base away. The identical CDR3 is also encoded by other nucleotide sequences in the sample. The gene calls are TRDV1 and TRDJ1; a weak D match, TRDD3 (6 bases). The J gene, missing from TCRdb, was assigned here through DNA to germline matching. Looked up from germline, CDR1 is TSWWSYY and CDR2 is QGS. This CDR3 is 19 amino acids long. CDR3 in DNA: TGTGCCCTTGGGGAACCTGGGGTTCCCCACTACCCTAACACCGATAAACTCATCTTT. Translating gives CALGEPGVPHYPNTDKLIF.

This clone was counted a few times. It differs at one base from a far larger clone, so likely a read error. The sample has other DNA sequences that encode this CDR3 too. The genes are TRDV1 and TRDJ1, with 7 bases identical to TRDD3. The J gene comes from matching the DNA to germline here; TCRdb lacks it. Germline CDR1 reads TSWWSYY; CDR2 reads QGS. J lost 1 base, V lost 0 bases, and 8 bases had no gene match. The CDR3 contains 17 residues. In DNA form, the CDR3 reads TGTGCTCTTGGGGAACTTTCAGGGATACCCTTCACCGATAAACTCATCTTT. Encoded protein: CALGELSGIPFTDKLIF.

This clone came up a few times. The protein given by TCRdb reflects a much larger clone and differs at residue 12 from this DNA's translation, likely from a read error; the protein shown is the DNA's translation. The V call is TRDV2, the J call TRDJ3, with a weak D call TRDD3 (9 bases). The J gene is not listed in TCRdb, so it was assigned here from a DNA match to germline. The CDR3 has 25 residues. Germline CDR1 is GEAIGNYY and CDR2 is EKD. Between the trimmed V and J ends, which lost 3 bases and 0 bases, there was a span of 35 bases. The DNA of the CDR3 is TGTGCCTGTGACGCCGTACTAGCTTCCTACGGTACTGGGGGACAAGGCTCCTGGGACACCCGACAGATGTTTTTC. As protein: CACDAVLASYGTGGQGSWDTRQMFF.

This clone was recorded at least ten times. TCRdb pairs this DNA with a much larger clone's protein that differs at residue 6, likely a read error; the protein shown was translated from the DNA. CDR3 loop: CACDTALGDTSWDTRQMFF. The CDR3, as DNA: TGTGCCTGTGACACCGCACTGGGGGATACCTCCTGGGACACCCGACAGATGTTTTTC. The chain combines TRDV2 with TRDJ3, with 12 bases identical to TRDD3. TCRdb lists no J gene, so it was determined here by aligning the DNA to germline. Per germline, CDR1 GEAIGNYY and CDR2 EKD. With V trimmed by 0 bases and J by 0 bases, 2 bases remained unmatched. The CDR3 is made up of 19 amino acids.

There are a few counts of this clone. This DNA's translation differs at residue 8 from TCRdb's protein, which comes from a much larger clone; a read error is likely, and the protein shown is translated from the DNA. The chain carries TRDV3 and TRDJ2; D is unresolved. Germline-derived CDR1 and CDR2 are TVYSNPD and GDNSRS (reference sequence). This CDR3 contains 15 residues. The ends were cut back, 1 base at V and 3 bases at J, with 15 bases in the middle. CDR3 sequence reads: CAFTRVDQLTAQLFF. Here the CDR3 DNA reads TGTGCCTTTACTCGGGTCGACCAACTGACAGCACAACTCTTCTTT.

The V gene remains uncalled, whereas the J gene is TRDJ1; the table's TRDD3 call for D was not verified on the DNA. CDR3 length: 10 amino acids. The chain's CDR3 is CAGYTDKLIF. The DNA of the CDR3 is TGTGCGGGATACACCGATAAACTCATCTTT.

Notes on this clone: This is likely an artifact of a read error, given a far larger clone one base away. The same CDR3 also results from other DNA sequences found in this sample. The chain has TRDV1 and TRDJ2; 9 bases match TRDD3. This CDR3 has 16 residues. In germline, CDR1 is TSWWSYY, CDR2 QGS. The CDR3 region is CALKTGGDTLTAQLFF. The CDR3 region has the DNA TGTGCTCTCAAGACGGGTGGGGATACGTTGACAGCACAGCTCTTCTTT.

As to this clone: TCRdb's protein, taken from a much larger clone, differs from this DNA's translation at residue 7, likely owing to a read error; the protein displayed comes from the DNA. This chain links TRDV3 with TRDJ1, with TRDD3 matching over 7 bases. Assignment of the J gene here rests on matching the DNA to germline, because TCRdb gives none. The CDR3 runs to 17 residues. CDR1 is TVYSNPD, CDR2 GDNSRS, per germline (reference sequence). V trimming: 2 bases; J trimming: 5 bases; junction bases outside the gene matches: 20. The CDR3 reads CAFDQGSLRVGGDKLIF. The CDR3 DNA follows: TGTGCCTTTGATCAAGGATCCCTACGTGTTGGGGGAGATAAACTCATCTTT.

On this clone itself: TCRdb attributes to this sequence the protein of a much larger clone, which differs from the DNA translation at residue 16; a read error is likely, and the protein displayed is translated from the DNA. The V call is TRDV2, the J call TRDJ1; 12 bases are shared with TRDD3. The CDR3 has 17 amino acids. Germline V gene sequence: CDR1 GEAIGNYY, CDR2 EKD. CDR3: CACVELGDTGSTDKLTF. In nucleotides, the CDR3 is TGTGCCTGTGTCGAACTGGGGGATACAGGGTCCACCGATAAACTCACCTTT.

About this clone itself: This likely traces to a read error, being one base from a far larger clone. Other DNA sequences of this sample code for an identical CDR3. CDR3 nucleotide sequence: TGTGCCTTTAGTCCAGGCTGGGGGATCCTGAGGCCCCTGATCTTT. This translates into CAFSPGWGILRPLIF. The V gene is TRDV3, the J gene TRDJ4; 9 bases are shared with TRDD3. The CDR3 totals 15 residues. With 0 bases clipped from V and 5 bases from J, the junction kept 13 bases outside the gene matches. Germline CDR1 and CDR2: TVYSNPD and GDNSRS (reference sequence).